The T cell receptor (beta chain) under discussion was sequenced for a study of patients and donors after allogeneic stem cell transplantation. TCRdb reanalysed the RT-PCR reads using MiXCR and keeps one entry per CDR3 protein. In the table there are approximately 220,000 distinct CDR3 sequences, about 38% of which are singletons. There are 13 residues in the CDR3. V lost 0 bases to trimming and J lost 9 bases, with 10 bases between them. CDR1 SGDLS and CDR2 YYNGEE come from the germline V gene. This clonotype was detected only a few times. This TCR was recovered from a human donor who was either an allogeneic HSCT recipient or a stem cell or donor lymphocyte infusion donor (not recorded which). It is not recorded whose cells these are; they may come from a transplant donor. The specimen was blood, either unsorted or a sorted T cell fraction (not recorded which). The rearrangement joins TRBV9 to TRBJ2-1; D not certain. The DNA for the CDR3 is TGTGCCAGCAGCGTAGTGATGTTGGGTGAGCAGTTCTTC. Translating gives CASSVVMLGEQFF.